What follows are 25 T cell receptor beta chains derived from one specimen sequenced in a study of blood T cell repertoires in COVID-19. Libraries were prepared by immunoSEQ multiplex PCR; TCRdb keeps only in-frame clonotypes and omits some of them. The sample has a few hundred thousand clones, about 87% seen once; the top ten hold about 1.9%. Sequencing used PBMCs or T cells enriched from blood (not recorded which). The receptors shown here come from a man aged 40-50 years in a cohort exposed to, infected with or recovered from COVID-19 (not recorded which).

The gene calls are TRBV5-4 and TRBJ2-2; D possibly corresponds to TRBD1 (7 bases). This CDR3 has 15 amino acids. V was clipped by 4 bases and J by 6 bases, with 16 bases between them. From germline, CDR1 is SGHNT and CDR2 YYREEE (reference sequence). The DNA for the CDR3 is TGTGCCAGCAGCCCGCGGGACAGCCCTCCCGGGGAGCTGTTTTTT. Its translation: CASSPRDSPPGELFF.

The rearrangement joins TRBV29-1 to TRBJ2-3, with D maybe TRBD1 (5 bases). CDR1 is SQVTM, CDR2 ANQGSEA, per germline. The CDR3 runs 15 residues. Trimming left V 0 bases short and J 1 base short, with 11 bases between. CDR3 protein: CSVEDPLGRTDTQYF. The CDR3 nucleotides read TGCAGCGTTGAAGATCCCCTGGGGCGCACAGATACGCAGTATTTT.

This clone was counted only a few times. The gene calls are TRBV19 and TRBJ1-3; TRBD1 might be the D (6 bases). Germline CDR1 and CDR2: LNHDA and SQIVND (reference sequence). Trimming took off 10 bases at V and 1 base at J, with 8 bases between the two ends. CDR3 size: 12 residues. The CDR3 DNA is TGTGCCACCCAGGGGTCTGGAAACACCATATATTTT. Translated, it gives CATQGSGNTIYF.

The rearrangement joins TRBV18 to TRBJ2-1; 11 positions agree with TRBD2. The CDR3 is 15 amino acids. Per the germline V gene, CDR1 is KGHSH and CDR2 is LQKENI. Germline trimming cut 3 bases from V and 8 bases from J; bases unmatched to any gene: 6. This CDR3 reads CASSPTSGSVDEQFF. The CDR3 DNA reads TGTGCCAGCTCACCTACTAGCGGGAGTGTCGATGAGCAGTTCTTC.

This clone was seen just once. The genes are TRBV30 and TRBJ1-4; 8 bases agree with TRBD1. V shed 0 bases, J shed 0 bases, and the junction held 3 bases outside the gene matches. Germline assignment: CDR1 GTSNPN and CDR2 SVGIG (reference sequence). The CDR3 consists of 16 residues. The CDR3 reads CAWSVGQGPTNEKLFF. CDR3 bases: TGTGCCTGGAGTGTCGGACAGGGCCCAACTAATGAAAAACTGTTTTTT.

This chain joins TRBV5-1 and TRBJ1-2; 9 bases align to TRBD1. This CDR3 comprises 15 residues. The germline gives CDR1 SGHRS, CDR2 YFSETQ. V lost 4 bases, J lost 2 bases, and 6 bases stayed unmatched. CDR3 DNA sequence: TGCGCCAGCAGCCCGGGACAGGGTAACAACTATGGCTACACCTTC. Amino acid sequence: CASSPGQGNNYGYTF.

The chain employs TRBV28 and TRBJ2-6; 9 positions match TRBD1. The CDR3 covers 15 residues. The junction had 3 bases not matched to a gene; V was cut back by 5 bases and J by 4 bases. The germline V gene has CDR1 MDHEN and CDR2 SYDVKM. DNA for the CDR3: TGTGCCAGCAGTCCCGGGACAGGGGGGGCCAACGTCCTGACTTTC. Its protein product is CASSPGTGGANVLTF.

The V gene is TRBV12-5, the J gene TRBJ2-1, with D possibly matching TRBD1 (6 bases). This CDR3 is built from 15 residues. The V gene's germline CDR1 is LGHNT and CDR2 FRNRAP. Trimming shortened V by 6 bases and J by 8 bases, and 20 bases separated the two germline ends. The CDR3 loop is CASGPGNQGLDEQFF. The CDR3, as DNA: TGTGCTAGTGGACCAGGAAACCAGGGGCTCGATGAGCAGTTCTTC.

The rearrangement uses TRBV12-1 and TRBJ1-4; the D segment call TRBD1 is taken from the table without a DNA check. TRBV12-1 is designated a pseudogene. This CDR3 spans 15 amino acids. The CDR3: CASSRSQGKDEKLFF. CDR3 bases: TGTGCCAGCAGCCGCTCACAGGGAAAAGATGAAAAACTGTTTTTT.

The V gene is TRBV10-3, the J gene TRBJ1-2; 7 nucleotides line up with TRBD1. The CDR3 length is 12 residues. Trimming removed 6 bases from V and 4 bases from J; junction bases left unmatched: 2. Germline V lookup: CDR1 ENHRY, CDR2 SYGVKD. The CDR3 bases are TGTGCCATCAGGGGGACAGCCTATGGCTACACCTTC. Translation gives CAIRGTAYGYTF.

The V gene is TRBV5-1, the J gene TRBJ1-2, with a possible D match to TRBD1 (5 bases). Germline CDR1 and CDR2: SGHRS and YFSETQ. V dropped 4 bases and J dropped 8 bases, with 15 bases sitting between them. This CDR3 spans 13 amino acids. Written as DNA, the CDR3 is TGCGCCAGCAGCGGGGCTGACGCCTGGGGCTACACCTTC. This sequence encodes CASSGADAWGYTF.

This chain connects TRBV27 to TRBJ2-5, with 7 bases fitting TRBD2. Germline assignment: CDR1 MNHEY and CDR2 SMNVEV (reference sequence). Trimming took 5 bases from V and 5 from J; bases not matched to a gene: 11. This CDR3 region has 15 residues. The CDR3 bases are TGTGCCAGCAGTAGTCTCGGACTAGGCGCGGAGACCCAGTACTTC. Translating gives CASSSLGLGAETQYF.

J is TRBJ2-1 and V is TRBV7-7, with D tentatively TRBD2 (5 bases). This CDR3 is built from 15 residues. Germline CDR1 and CDR2: SSHAT and FNYEAQ (reference sequence). V dropped 5 bases and J dropped 0 bases, with 11 bases sitting between them. CDR3 loop: CASSMDSASYNEQFF. CDR3 in DNA: TGTGCCAGCAGCATGGACTCCGCCTCCTACAATGAGCAGTTCTTC.

This chain uses TRBV19 with TRBJ2-2, with 8 bases matching TRBD2. CDR1 and CDR2 (germline): LNHDA, SQIVND (reference sequence). With 5 bases clipped from V and 5 bases from J, the junction kept 7 bases outside the gene matches. The CDR3 is 15 residues long. The CDR3 sequence: CASSARAGETGELFF. For the CDR3, the DNA is TGTGCCAGTAGTGCACGAGCGGGAGAAACCGGGGAGCTGTTTTTT. Combining the CDR3 with reference TRBV19 and TRBJ2-2 gives the whole variable domain DGGITQSPKYLFRKEGQNVTLSCEQNLNHDAMYWYRQDPGQGLRLIYYSQIVNDFQKGDIAEGYSVSREKKESFPLTVTSAQKNPTAFYLCASSARAGETGELFFGEGSRLTVL.

This chain connects TRBV7-9 to TRBJ2-2; 12 bases are shared with TRBD2. With 4 bases clipped from V and 1 base from J, the junction kept 7 bases outside the gene matches. The CDR3 consists of 18 residues. The germline gives CDR1 SEHNR, CDR2 FQNEAQ (reference sequence). Here the CDR3 DNA reads TGTGCCAGCAGCTATAGACTAGCGGGAGACCTGAACACCGGGGAGCTGTTTTTT. It codes for CASSYRLAGDLNTGELFF.

This chain links TRBV4-1 with TRBJ1-6; D is perhaps TRBD1 (5 bases). The CDR3 loop spans 15 amino acids. Trimming took off 4 bases at V and 8 bases at J, with 15 bases between the two ends. The germline gives CDR1 MGHRA, CDR2 YSYEKL. CDR3 sequence reads: CASSPGTAHDSPLHF. CDR3 sequence (DNA): TGCGCCAGCAGCCCAGGGACTGCGCATGATTCACCCCTCCACTTT.

The V and J genes are TRBV6-5 and TRBJ2-7; 8 nucleotides line up with TRBD1. The CDR3 covers 14 residues. Germline trimming cut 6 bases from V and 1 base from J; bases unmatched to any gene: 5. Germline CDR1 MNHEY, CDR2 SVGAGI. The CDR3 nucleotides are TGTGCCAGCAGGACAGGGGTTGGGTCCTACGAGCAGTACTTC. This gives the protein CASRTGVGSYEQYF.

In this sample, this clone turned up once. The V gene is TRBV27, the J gene TRBJ1-1; D not certain. The germline gives CDR1 MNHEY, CDR2 SMNVEV (reference sequence). The CDR3 has 15 amino acids. V was cut by 1 base and J by 4 bases, with 13 bases left in between. The CDR3 here is CASSLYGRWSTEAFF. CDR3 DNA: TGTGCCAGCAGTTTATACGGGAGGTGGAGCACTGAAGCTTTCTTT.

The CDR3 coding sequence is TGTGCCAGCAGCGTAGCTACGGGGGGCAGGGGCAACACTGAAGCTTTCTTT. Residues: CASSVATGGRGNTEAFF. The chain joins TRBV9 to TRBJ1-1, with a weak D call TRBD1 (6 bases). The germline V gene encodes CDR1 SGDLS and CDR2 YYNGEE. The V and J ends lost 0 bases and 2 bases respectively, with 17 bases between them. The CDR3 consists of 17 residues.

The rearrangement uses TRBV5-1 and TRBJ1-3; D is perhaps TRBD1 (6 bases). The germline CDR1 and CDR2 sequences are SGHRS and YFSETQ. The ends were cut back, 4 bases at V and 0 bases at J, with 17 bases in the middle. This CDR3 has 17 amino acids. The CDR3 DNA reads TGCGCCAGCAGCCCCTCCGGGACACTGAGCTCTGGAAACACCATATATTTT. This sequence encodes CASSPSGTLSSGNTIYF.

This chain connects TRBV5-5 to TRBJ2-5; 7 bases are a match to TRBD1. This CDR3 is built from 14 residues. Germline CDR1 SGHKS, CDR2 YYEKEE (reference sequence). Trimming removed 0 bases from V and 3 bases from J; junction bases left unmatched: 2. As DNA, the CDR3 is TGTGCCAGCAGCTTGGGGACAGGAAAAGAGACCCAGTACTTC. It yields the protein CASSLGTGKETQYF.

The CDR3 reads CASSYWGDSSYGYTF. CDR3 nucleotides: TGTGCCAGTAGCTACTGGGGCGACAGCAGCTATGGCTACACCTTC. The chain couples TRBV19 to TRBJ1-2; D perhaps matches TRBD1 (5 bases). This CDR3 region has 15 residues. V lost 6 bases and J 4 bases, leaving 18 bases between the germline ends. CDR1 is LNHDA and CDR2 is SQIVND in the germline V gene (reference sequence).

The chain's CDR3 is CASSSGLAGNNEQFF. CDR3 in DNA: TGCGCCAGCAGCTCGGGACTAGCGGGAAACAATGAGCAGTTCTTC. The chain links TRBV5-1 to TRBJ2-1; 13 positions agree with TRBD2. Trimming at V came to 3 bases and at J to 5 bases, leaving 2 bases not matched to a gene. Germline V gene data show CDR1 as SGHRS and CDR2 as YFSETQ. This CDR3 comprises 15 residues. The full variable domain, in which reference TRBV5-1 and TRBJ2-1 provide the parts outside the CDR3, is KAGVTQTPRYLIKTRGQQVTLSCSPISGHRSVSWYQQTPGQGLQFLFEYFSETQRNKGNFPGRFSGRQFSNSRSEMNVSTLELGDSALYLCASSSGLAGNNEQFFGPGTRLTVL.

This clone was counted between two and nine times. The rearrangement joins TRBV25-1 to TRBJ1-3; D gene unclear. In germline, CDR1 is MGHDK, CDR2 SYGVNS. The V end lost 2 bases, the J end lost 6 bases, and 11 bases lay between the germline ends. The CDR3 loop spans 14 amino acids. CDR3 DNA: TGTGCCAGCAGTGAACGAGGAGTGGTAAACACCATATATTTT. It translates to CASSERGVVNTIYF.

This clone was picked up a small number of times. The gene calls are TRBV11-2 and TRBJ1-1; possible D gene TRBD1, 6 bases. The CDR3 is made up of 12 amino acids. V was shortened by 5 bases and J by 7 bases, with 11 bases between the two germline ends. CDR1 is SGHAT, CDR2 FQNNGV, per germline. CDR3 amino acids: CASSIPQGEAFF. In DNA form, the CDR3 reads TGTGCCAGCAGCATCCCACAGGGTGAAGCTTTCTTT.